The clone carrying this T cell receptor (beta chain) was found many times. This entry is derived from a study of early T cells in non-severe SARS-CoV-2 infection. Unique molecular identifiers were affixed to single, distinct cDNA molecules. TCRdb itself ran the 5' RACE reads through MiXCR, one entry per CDR3 protein. The table has tens of thousands of distinct CDR3 sequences, over 4.5% seen once. Trimming stripped 3 bases from V and 0 bases from J, with 6 bases between. The germline V gene encodes CDR1 LNHDA and CDR2 SQIVND (reference sequence). This CDR3 has 14 amino acids. Sequenced sample: whole blood. The receptor's source is an adult who was a healthcare worker with PCR-confirmed SARS-CoV-2 infection or an uninfected control (not recorded which). The genes are TRBV19 and TRBJ2-1, with D uncertain. The CDR3 region has the DNA TGTGCCAGTAGTATGCTGAGCTCCTACAATGAGCAGTTCTTC. It yields the protein CASSMLSSYNEQFF.